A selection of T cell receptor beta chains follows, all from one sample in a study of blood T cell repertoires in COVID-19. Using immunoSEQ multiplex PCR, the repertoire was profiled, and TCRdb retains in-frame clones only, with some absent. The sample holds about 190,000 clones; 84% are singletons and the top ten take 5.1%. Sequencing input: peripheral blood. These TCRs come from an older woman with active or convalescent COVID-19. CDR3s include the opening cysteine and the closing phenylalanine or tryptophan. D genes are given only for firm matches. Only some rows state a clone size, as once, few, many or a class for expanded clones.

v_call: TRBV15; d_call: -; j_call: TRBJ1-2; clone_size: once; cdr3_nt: TGTGCCACCAGCAGCGGGTTCTATGGCTACACCTTC; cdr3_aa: CATSSGFYGYTF
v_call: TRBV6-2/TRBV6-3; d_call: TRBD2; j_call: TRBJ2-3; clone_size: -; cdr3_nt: TGTGCCAGCAGTTACTCGCGGGGGGATGGAACGCAGTATTTT; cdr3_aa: CASSYSRGDGTQYF
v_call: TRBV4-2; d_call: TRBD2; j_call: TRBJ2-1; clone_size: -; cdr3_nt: TGTGCCAGCAGCCAGACAGCGGGAGTGGGATACAATGAGCAGTTCTTC; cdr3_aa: CASSQTAGVGYNEQFF
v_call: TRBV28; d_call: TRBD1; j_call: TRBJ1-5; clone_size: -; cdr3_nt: TGTGCCAGCAGTCGACAGGGGAATCAGCCCCAGCATTTT; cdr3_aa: CASSRQGNQPQHF
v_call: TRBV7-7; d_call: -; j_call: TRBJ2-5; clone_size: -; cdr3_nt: TGTGCTAGCAGCTTATCTACCCTGGGCCGGCGAGAGACCCAGTACTTC; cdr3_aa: CASSLSTLGRRETQYF
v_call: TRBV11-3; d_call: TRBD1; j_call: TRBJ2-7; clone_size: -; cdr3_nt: TGTGCCAGCAGCTCAAAGACCCGGACAGGCCTCTACGAGCAGTACTTC; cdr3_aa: CASSSKTRTGLYEQYF
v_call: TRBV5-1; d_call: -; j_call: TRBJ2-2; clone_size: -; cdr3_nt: TGCGCCAGCAGCTTCTTTACAGACACCGGGGAGCTGTTTTTT; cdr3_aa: CASSFFTDTGELFF
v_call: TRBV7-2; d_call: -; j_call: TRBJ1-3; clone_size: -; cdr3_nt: TGTGCCAGCACCCTAGGGGGGGCGACAACTGGAAACACCATATATTTT; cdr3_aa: CASTLGGATTGNTIYF
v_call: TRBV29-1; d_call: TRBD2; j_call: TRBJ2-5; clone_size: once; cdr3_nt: TGCAGCGTTGCCGTGGTAGCGGGAGCCCTCCAAGAGACCCAGTACTTC; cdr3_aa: CSVAVVAGALQETQYF
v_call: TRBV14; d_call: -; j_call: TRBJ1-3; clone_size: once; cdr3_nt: TGTGCCAGCAGCCAAAATGTAGGGGTTGGAAACACCATATATTTT; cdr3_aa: CASSQNVGVGNTIYF
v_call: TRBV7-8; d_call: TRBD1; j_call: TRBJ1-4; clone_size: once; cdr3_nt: TGTGCCAGCAGCTCCCTCAGGGGGCTTCAGGAAAAACTGTTTTTT; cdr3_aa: CASSSLRGLQEKLFF
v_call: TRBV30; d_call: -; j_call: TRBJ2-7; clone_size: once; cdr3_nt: TGTGCCTGGAGTGTGGGGGCGGAAAGCTCCTACGAGCAGTACTTC; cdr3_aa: CAWSVGAESSYEQYF
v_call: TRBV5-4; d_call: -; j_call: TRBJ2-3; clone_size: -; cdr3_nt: TGTGCCAGCAGCTTGGCCCAGGGCGCGGGCACAGATACGCAGTATTTT; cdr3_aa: CASSLAQGAGTDTQYF
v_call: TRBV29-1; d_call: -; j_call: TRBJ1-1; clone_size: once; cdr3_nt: TGCAGCGTTGAATATGGCATGAACACTGAAGCTTTCTTT; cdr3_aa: CSVEYGMNTEAFF
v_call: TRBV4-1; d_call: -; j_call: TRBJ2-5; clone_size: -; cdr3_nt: TGCGCCAGCAGCCAAGGCGTAGCGGAGACCCAGTACTTC; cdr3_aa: CASSQGVAETQYF
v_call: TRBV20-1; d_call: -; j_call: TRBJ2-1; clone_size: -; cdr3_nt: TGCAGTGCTATCCTAGCAGTTGAGCAGTTCTTC; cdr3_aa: CSAILAVEQFF
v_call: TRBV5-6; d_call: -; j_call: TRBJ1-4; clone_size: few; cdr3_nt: TGTGCCAGCAGCGTACCAGGGTCTTACGGAAAACTGTTTTTT; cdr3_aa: CASSVPGSYGKLFF